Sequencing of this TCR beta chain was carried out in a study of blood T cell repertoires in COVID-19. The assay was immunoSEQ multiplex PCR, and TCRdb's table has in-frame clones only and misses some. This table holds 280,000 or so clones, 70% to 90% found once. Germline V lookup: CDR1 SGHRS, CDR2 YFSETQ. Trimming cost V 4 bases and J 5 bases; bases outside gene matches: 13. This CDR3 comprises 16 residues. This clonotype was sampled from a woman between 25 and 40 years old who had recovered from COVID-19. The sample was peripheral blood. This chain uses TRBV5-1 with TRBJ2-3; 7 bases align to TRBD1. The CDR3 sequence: CASSVGQITKGDTQYF. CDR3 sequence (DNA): TGCGCCAGCAGCGTGGGACAGATAACAAAGGGAGATACGCAGTATTTT. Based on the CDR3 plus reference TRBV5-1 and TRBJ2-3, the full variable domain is KAGVTQTPRYLIKTRGQQVTLSCSPISGHRSVSWYQQTPGQGLQFLFEYFSETQRNKGNFPGRFSGRQFSNSRSEMNVSTLELGDSALYLCASSVGQITKGDTQYFGPGTRLTVL.